Listed here are 4 T cell receptor beta chains from one sample, sequenced in a study of T cell repertoires in cytomegalovirus infection. TCRdb called the reads again in MiXCR, with one record for every CDR3 protein. The data show hundreds of thousands of distinct CDR3 sequences, with 35% to 40% seen just once and about 2.8% held by the top ten. The specimen was PBMCs. Receptors originate from a human donor in good health (CMV status not recorded). Some clones in this sample may be carry-over from other donors' samples.

This clonotype showed up just a few times. The rearrangement uses TRBV6-1 and TRBJ1-3; no firm D call. Between the trimmed V and J ends, which lost 1 base and 3 bases, there was a span of 10 bases. The CDR3 is 15 amino acids. CDR1 and CDR2 from the germline V gene are MNHNS and SASEGT. The CDR3 region is CASSEVERIGNTIYF. CDR3 bases: TGTGCCAGCAGTGAAGTGGAGCGAATTGGAAACACCATATATTTT.

V and J are TRBV28 and TRBJ1-1; 7 positions agree with TRBD1. With 5 bases clipped from V and 2 bases from J, the junction kept 8 bases outside the gene matches. Germline lookup yields CDR1 MDHEN and CDR2 SYDVKM. This CDR3 has 15 amino acids. The chain's CDR3 is CASSPTQGLNTEAFF. In DNA form, the CDR3 reads TGTGCCAGCAGTCCAACACAGGGGCTAAACACTGAAGCTTTCTTT. Full variable domain (missing parts from reference TRBV28 and TRBJ1-1): DVKVTQSSRYLVKRTGEKVFLECVQDMDHENMFWYRQDPGLGLRLIYFSYDVKMKEKGDIPEGYSVSREKKERFSLILESASTNQTSMYLCASSPTQGLNTEAFFGQGTRLTVV.

The V and J genes are TRBV7-2 and TRBJ1-2; 7 nucleotides line up with TRBD1. Trimming took 3 bases from V and 5 from J; bases not matched to a gene: 12. Germline CDR1 SGHTA, CDR2 FQGNSA. This CDR3 spans 16 amino acids. CDR3 residues: CASSLEGTETLYGYTF. The DNA for the CDR3 is TGTGCCAGCAGCTTGGAGGGGACAGAGACTTTGTATGGCTACACCTTC.

This clonotype was detected only a few times. This sequence joins TRBV20-1 and TRBJ2-1; 9 bases are shared with TRBD2. Germline CDR1 is DFQATT and CDR2 is SNEGSKA (reference sequence). This CDR3 region has 15 residues. Trimming cost V 0 bases and J 9 bases; bases outside gene matches: 9. The CDR3 region is CSAREGQSGRSEQFF. In DNA, the CDR3 is TGCAGTGCTAGAGAGGGTCAGAGCGGGAGGAGTGAGCAGTTCTTC.